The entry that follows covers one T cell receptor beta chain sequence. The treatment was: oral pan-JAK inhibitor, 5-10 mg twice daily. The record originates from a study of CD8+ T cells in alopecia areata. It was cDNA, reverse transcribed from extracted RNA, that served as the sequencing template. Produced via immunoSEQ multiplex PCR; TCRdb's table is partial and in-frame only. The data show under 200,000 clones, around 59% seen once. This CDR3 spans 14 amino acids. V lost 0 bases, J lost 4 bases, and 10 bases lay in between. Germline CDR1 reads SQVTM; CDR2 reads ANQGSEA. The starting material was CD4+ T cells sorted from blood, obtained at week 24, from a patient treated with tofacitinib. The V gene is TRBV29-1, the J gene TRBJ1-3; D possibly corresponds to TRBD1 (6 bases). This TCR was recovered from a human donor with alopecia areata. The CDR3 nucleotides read TGCAGCGTTGAAGAAGGGGGGAGCGGAAACACCATATATTTT. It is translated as CSVEEGGSGNTIYF.